These 27 T cell receptor beta chains share one sample of origin, sequenced in a study of cytomegalovirus exposure and HLA in healthy donors. The PCR ran on 60 Vbeta and 13 Jbeta primers. Method: immunoSEQ multiplex PCR; TCRdb's copy keeps in-frame clones and lacks some. The sample has tens of thousands of clones; around 80% are singletons. Sequencing used PBMCs. Receptors originate from a man under 40 in good health and CMV-seronegative.

This chain uses TRBV5-1 with TRBJ2-1; D is uncertain. The CDR3 sequence is 13 residues long. V lost 3 bases and J lost 5, with 9 bases in between. Germline V lookup: CDR1 SGHRS, CDR2 YFSETQ. CDR3 bases: TGCGCCAGCAGCTCGGTGTCAAACAATGAGCAGTTCTTC. Protein sequence: CASSSVSNNEQFF.

This clone appeared a single time. V is TRBV7-2 and J is TRBJ2-5; possible D gene TRBD2, 5 bases. The germline V gene encodes CDR1 SGHTA and CDR2 FQGNSA. V gave up 0 bases and J gave up 7 bases, with 12 bases separating them. The CDR3 length is 14 residues. The CDR3 DNA is TGTGCCAGCAGCTTAGCTCTAGCTCCTGGGACCCAGTACTTC. As protein: CASSLALAPGTQYF.

The genes are TRBV14 and TRBJ1-1; D perhaps matches TRBD1 (5 bases). Trimming removed 4 bases at V and 10 bases at J, with 19 bases between. Germline CDR1 SGHDN, CDR2 FVKESK. There are 14 residues in the CDR3. CDR3 region: CASSRQGGLVGAFF. In DNA, the CDR3 is TGTGCCAGCAGCCGTCAGGGAGGTTTGGTTGGAGCTTTCTTT.

The rearrangement joins TRBV6-5 to TRBJ1-2; maybe TRBD1 (5 bases). CDR3 size: 15 residues. Germline-derived CDR1 and CDR2 are MNHEY and SVGAGI. V lost 2 bases and J 0 bases, leaving 10 bases between the germline ends. CDR3 residues: CASSYAGGANYGYTF. As DNA, the CDR3 is TGTGCCAGCAGTTACGCGGGGGGAGCTAACTATGGCTACACCTTC.

The chain uses TRBV6-1 and TRBJ2-3; possible D gene TRBD1, 5 bases. The CDR3 loop spans 15 amino acids. V lost 4 bases and J 0 bases, leaving 11 bases between the germline ends. Germline V CDR1 and CDR2: MNHNS, SASEGT. The CDR3 bases are TGTGCCAGCAGTGCGATGGGGCTGAGCACAGATACGCAGTATTTT. Residues: CASSAMGLSTDTQYF.

CDR3: CASSDRGQNTGELFF. The CDR3 nucleotides read TGTGCCAGCAGTGACAGGGGACAGAACACCGGGGAGCTGTTTTTT. J is TRBJ2-2 and V is TRBV6-4; tentatively, D is TRBD1 (6 bases). Trimming shortened V by 2 bases and J by 1 base, and 8 bases separated the two germline ends. Germline CDR1 reads MRHNA; CDR2 reads SNTAGT. This CDR3 is built from 15 residues.

V gene TRBV27 combines with J gene TRBJ1-2, with unresolved D. There are 17 residues in the CDR3. CDR1 and CDR2 from the germline V gene are MNHEY and SMNVEV (reference sequence). Trimming left V 2 bases short and J 4 bases short, with 20 bases between. This chain's CDR3 is CASSLTVHTGIGYGYTF. CDR3 nucleotides: TGTGCCAGCAGTTTAACAGTCCATACGGGAATCGGCTATGGCTACACCTTC.

The chain is built from TRBV7-3 and TRBJ2-6, with 7 bases matching TRBD1. CDR1 SGHTA and CDR2 FQGTGA come from the germline V gene. The CDR3 covers 15 residues. V shed 4 bases and J 4 bases; nucleotides not matched to a gene: 4. DNA of the CDR3: TGTGCCAGCAGCTCACAGGGGAACGGGGCCAACGTCCTGACTTTC. It encodes CASSSQGNGANVLTF.

The chain recombines TRBV7-6 with TRBJ2-7, with TRBD1 matching over 7 bases. The CDR3 contains 16 residues. The ends lost 5 bases at V and 4 bases at J; junction bases unmatched: 14. Looked up from germline, CDR1 is SGHVS and CDR2 is FNYEAQ. CDR3 sequence reads: CASSPLRDSLTYEQYF. The DNA for the CDR3 is TGTGCCAGCAGCCCCCTCAGGGACAGCCTAACGTACGAGCAGTACTTC.

This sequence joins TRBV6-1 and TRBJ2-1; no definite D call. The V end was cut by 1 base, the J end by 5 bases, with 12 bases between. The CDR3 is 15 amino acids. CDR1 MNHNS and CDR2 SASEGT come from the germline V gene. CDR3: CASSEDRLGHNEQFF. CDR3 bases: TGTGCCAGCAGTGAAGACCGGCTAGGTCACAATGAGCAGTTCTTC.

The rearrangement joins TRBV15 to TRBJ1-4; no reliable D call. Trimming took off 0 bases at V and 4 bases at J, with 15 bases between the two ends. The germline V gene encodes CDR1 LNHNV and CDR2 YYDKDF (reference sequence). The CDR3 has 17 amino acids. CDR3 nucleotides: TGTGCCACCAGCAGAGATCAAAAGGCAGGAAATAATGAAAAACTGTTTTTT. As protein: CATSRDQKAGNNEKLFF.

V usage is TRBV7-6 and J usage is TRBJ1-2, with D perhaps matching TRBD1 (5 bases). V was cut by 5 bases and J by 5 bases, with 24 bases left in between. CDR1 SGHVS and CDR2 FNYEAQ come from the germline V gene. CDR3 length: 17 amino acids. The CDR3 is CASSETGTVDLGYGYTF. In nucleotides, the CDR3 is TGTGCCAGCAGCGAAACCGGGACTGTTGACCTGGGATATGGCTACACCTTC.

This chain joins TRBV5-4 and TRBJ2-7; unclear D gene. This CDR3 is built from 12 residues. Germline CDR1 SGHNT, CDR2 YYREEE (reference sequence). Trimming took off 4 bases at V and 7 bases at J, with 12 bases between the two ends. CDR3 sequence (DNA): TGTGCCAGCAGCGTCTGGGTCGGGGAGCAGTACTTC. Translated, it gives CASSVWVGEQYF. The full variable domain, its missing parts supplied by reference TRBV5-4 and TRBJ2-7, is ETGVTQSPTHLIKTRGQQVTLRCSSQSGHNTVSWYQQALGQGPQFIFQYYREEENGRGNFPPRFSGLQFPNYSSELNVNALELDDSALYLCASSVWVGEQYFGPGTRLTVT.

The gene calls are TRBV9 and TRBJ1-4; D is ambiguous. This CDR3 contains 13 residues. V lost 4 bases, J lost 5 bases, and 9 bases lay in between. Germline assignment: CDR1 SGDLS and CDR2 YYNGEE. The CDR3 here is CASSSGGNEKLFF. DNA of the CDR3: TGTGCCAGCAGCTCAGGAGGAAATGAAAAACTGTTTTTT.

In this sample, this clone turned up once. The chain couples TRBV9 to TRBJ1-1; D remains ambiguous. The CDR3 sequence is 13 residues long. V was shortened by 0 bases and J by 4 bases, with 7 bases between the two germline ends. The germline V gene has CDR1 SGDLS and CDR2 YYNGEE. Written as DNA, the CDR3 is TGTGCCAGCAGCGTAGATCGGGTCACTGAAGCTTTCTTT. Translating gives CASSVDRVTEAFF.

This clone appeared a few times. This chain joins TRBV25-1 and TRBJ1-4; TRBD1 is a possible D gene (5 bases). This CDR3 comprises 17 residues. V lost 1 base, J lost 6 bases, and 18 bases lay in between. Germline CDR1 and CDR2: MGHDK and SYGVNS. The CDR3 DNA sequence: TGTGCCAGCAGTGAATCATTCGTTGGGACTTCTCATGAAAAACTGTTTTTT. Its protein product is CASSESFVGTSHEKLFF.

The chain joins TRBV9 to TRBJ1-1; D remains unclear. Germline V gives CDR1 SGDLS, CDR2 YYNGEE. V gave up 0 bases and J gave up 0 bases, with 9 bases separating them. The CDR3 has 15 amino acids. CDR3 sequence (DNA): TGTGCCAGCAGCGTAGTAAGAGGAATGAACACTGAAGCTTTCTTT. Its translation is CASSVVRGMNTEAFF.

This chain joins TRBV6-6 and TRBJ2-2, with 7 bases matching TRBD2. The CDR3 has 14 amino acids. V lost 7 bases and J lost 5; bases outside the gene matches: 7. Germline CDR1 MNHNY, CDR2 SVGAGI (reference sequence). The CDR3 here is CASINGGSTGELFF. CDR3 sequence (DNA): TGTGCCAGCATCAACGGGGGGTCTACCGGGGAGCTGTTTTTT.

This chain joins TRBV18 and TRBJ1-2; no reliable D call. The CDR3 spans 15 residues. Germline lookup yields CDR1 KGHSH and CDR2 LQKENI. Trimming left V 0 bases short and J 7 bases short, with 15 bases between. The CDR3 coding sequence is TGTGCCAGCTCACCACCGGCACCGGGGATGGGTGGCTACACCTTC. Protein product: CASSPPAPGMGGYTF. Variable domain in full (rest from reference TRBV18 and TRBJ1-2): NAGVMQNPRHLVRRRGQEARLRCSPMKGHSHVYWYRQLPEEGLKFMVYLQKENIIDESGMPKERFSAEFPKEGPSILRIQQVVRGDSAAYFCASSPPAPGMGGYTFGSGTRLTVV.

This chain uses TRBV6-1 with TRBJ1-2; TRBD1 agrees at 7 bases. The V and J ends lost 6 bases and 4 bases, in that order; junction bases with no gene match: 8. From germline, CDR1 is MNHNS and CDR2 SASEGT. The CDR3 sequence is 14 residues long. CDR3 coding DNA: TGTGCCAGCAGCGGCCGGGGACAGCTCTATGGCTACACCTTC. Translating gives CASSGRGQLYGYTF.

The count of this clone is one. The chain combines TRBV27 with TRBJ2-7, with 7 bases lining up with TRBD2. The CDR3 extends over 13 amino acids. CDR1 and CDR2 from the germline V gene are MNHEY and SMNVEV (reference sequence). V trimming: 4 bases; J trimming: 1 base; junction bases outside the gene matches: 1. CDR3 DNA: TGTGCCAGCAGTTCGGGGGGTTCCTACGAGCAGTACTTC. Translated: CASSSGGSYEQYF.

The chain links TRBV5-6 to TRBJ1-1, with 7 bases fitting TRBD1. This CDR3 has 15 residues. The junction had 8 bases not matched to a gene; V was cut back by 0 bases and J by 6 bases. Germline CDR1 and CDR2: SGHDT and YYEEEE. The CDR3: CASSLGGGGDPEAFF. CDR3 DNA sequence: TGTGCCAGCAGCTTGGGCGGAGGGGGCGACCCTGAAGCTTTCTTT.

This sequence joins TRBV9 and TRBJ2-2; possibly TRBD2 for D (5 bases). Germline V lookup: CDR1 SGDLS, CDR2 YYNGEE. The CDR3 length is 14 residues. Trimming removed 6 bases at V and 0 bases at J, with 9 bases between. The DNA of the CDR3 is TGTGCCAGCAAGGAGGAGCCGAACACCGGGGAGCTGTTTTTT. This codes for CASKEEPNTGELFF.

The V gene is TRBV6-4, the J gene TRBJ2-1, with 7 positions matching TRBD2. V was pared by 10 bases and J by 2 bases, with 8 bases of the junction left unmatched. The germline gives CDR1 MRHNA, CDR2 SNTAGT. The CDR3 spans 14 residues. CDR3 sequence (DNA): TGTGCCACCCGGCGGGGGATAACCTACAATGAGCAGTTCTTC. Amino acids: CATRRGITYNEQFF.

CDR3 DNA: TGCGCCAGCAGCTTGTTTGGGGCGCGGGACCAGCCCCAGCATTTT. Encoded protein: CASSLFGARDQPQHF. The V and J genes are TRBV5-1 and TRBJ1-5; possible D gene TRBD1, 5 bases. The germline gives CDR1 SGHRS, CDR2 YFSETQ. The V end lost 1 base, the J end lost 7 bases, and 15 bases lay between the germline ends. This CDR3 comprises 15 residues.

The chain uses TRBV15 and TRBJ2-2; TRBD1 agrees at 10 bases. The CDR3 extends over 17 amino acids. The V gene end was trimmed by 4 bases and the J gene end by 2 bases; junction bases not matched to a gene: 7. Looked up from germline, CDR1 is LNHNV and CDR2 is YYDKDF (reference sequence). CDR3 coding DNA: TGTGCCACCAGCACGGGACAGGGGCTGGGAAACACCGGGGAGCTGTTTTTT. The encoded protein is CATSTGQGLGNTGELFF.

The rearrangement joins TRBV6-6 to TRBJ1-2; 11 bases map to TRBD1. The CDR3 spans 12 residues. Germline V gives CDR1 MNHNY, CDR2 SVGAGI (reference sequence). With 6 bases clipped from V and 12 bases from J, the junction kept 6 bases outside the gene matches. The CDR3 sequence is CASSTGTGGDTF. CDR3 coding DNA: TGTGCCAGCAGCACCGGGACAGGGGGTGACACCTTC.